The next 5 T cell receptor beta chains were all read from a single sample in a study of vaccination effects on CD4 cells after COVID-19. Clones were read by immunoSEQ multiplex PCR, and TCRdb kept only the in-frame ones, dropping some. The table lists about 32,000 clones, approximately 76% of them singletons, with about 12% in the top ten. Their antigens remain unidentified. ViraFEST expansion of antigen-specific CD4+ T cells with viral peptide pools preceded sequencing. Cultured cells yielded isolated CD4+ T cells after less than 11 days. Two-dose vaccination with either BNT162b2 or mRNA-1273 was given to the participants. The material sequenced was CD4+ T cells from PBMCs cultured with HCoV-229E spike peptides, taken after COVID-19 vaccination. The receptors were sampled from a human donor who received a COVID-19 vaccine.

The chain links TRBV2 to TRBJ2-3; perhaps TRBD2 as D (7 bases). Germline values: CDR1 SNHLY, CDR2 FYNNEI. The CDR3 is 17 residues long. Trimming left V 9 bases short and J 5 bases short, with 27 bases between. Here the CDR3 DNA reads TGTGCCAGGGGGGCCAGGCGCGGGGGCGGAGGGGTAGATACGCAGTATTTT. Translation: CARGARRGGGGVDTQYF.

The chain carries TRBV3-1 (or the pseudogene TRBV3-2) and TRBJ1-4, with D unresolved. CDR1 and CDR2 (germline): LGHDT, YNNKEL (reference sequence). Trimming took off 1 base at V and 8 bases at J, with 11 bases between the two ends. The CDR3 totals 14 residues. CDR3 sequence: CASSQVTRGEKLFF. CDR3 nucleotides: TGTGCCAGCAGCCAAGTGACTCGAGGAGAAAAACTGTTTTTT.

The chain carries TRBV19 and TRBJ2-3, with no clear D. The CDR3 is 13 amino acids. In germline, CDR1 is LNHDA, CDR2 SQIVND (reference sequence). Between the trimmed V and J ends, which lost 0 bases and 7 bases, there was a span of 8 bases. The CDR3 loop reads CASSIDGINTQYF. The CDR3 DNA follows: TGTGCCAGTAGTATAGATGGAATAAATACGCAGTATTTT. Drawing the rest from reference TRBV19 and TRBJ2-3, the complete variable domain is DGGITQSPKYLFRKEGQNVTLSCEQNLNHDAMYWYRQDPGQGLRLIYYSQIVNDFQKGDIAEGYSVSREKKESFPLTVTSAQKNPTAFYLCASSIDGINTQYFGPGTRLTVL.

The chain carries TRBV5-6 and TRBJ1-2, with a tentative D call TRBD1 (5 bases). The CDR3 extends over 15 amino acids. Germline CDR1 is SGHDT and CDR2 is YYEEEE. V gave up 3 bases and J gave up 4 bases, with 16 bases separating them. CDR3 DNA: TGTGCCAGCAGCTCCGGGACCGCCGAGGGCTATGGCTACACCTTC. Its protein product is CASSSGTAEGYGYTF.

V gene TRBV9 combines with J gene TRBJ2-7, with TRBD1 identical over 7 bases. The CDR3 is made up of 15 amino acids. The germline V gene has CDR1 SGDLS and CDR2 YYNGEE. The V segment lost 0 bases and the J segment 2 bases; nucleotides outside the gene matches: 5. CDR3: CASSVETGSTYEQYF. CDR3 DNA sequence: TGTGCCAGCAGCGTAGAGACAGGGAGTACCTACGAGCAGTACTTC.